This TCR beta chain was sequenced in a study of cytomegalovirus exposure and HLA in healthy donors. V trimming: 3 bases; J trimming: 7 bases; junction bases outside the gene matches: 13. The CDR3 length is 16 residues. Per germline, CDR1 SGHNT and CDR2 YYREEE (reference sequence). Study outcomes and limitations: TCR beta sequences reportedly predicted most subjects' HLA-A and HLA-B alleles accurately. Solely CMV serostatus was available to characterize immune exposure.

For this clone: Its antigen is still unknown.

Primers: 60 Vbeta forward and 13 Jbeta reverse. Libraries were prepared by immunoSEQ multiplex PCR; TCRdb keeps only in-frame clonotypes and omits some of them. This sample has 130,000 or so clones, with approximately 78% found just once. The source material was PBMCs. The source is a woman aged 45-59 years in good health and CMV-seropositive. The rearrangement links TRBV5-4 to TRBJ2-7; 10 nucleotides align to TRBD2. The CDR3 DNA follows: TGTGCCAGCAGCTCCTTTCGGAGCGGGAGGGCGGAGGAGCAGTACTTC. As protein: CASSSFRSGRAEEQYF.